Shown below are 10 T cell receptor beta chains from a single sample sequenced in a study of response to subunit inactivated influenza vaccine (dated by TCRdb to between 2018 and 2020). Libraries were made using RT-PCR. The instrument given in TCRdb is Illumina HiSeq 2500. TCRdb itself trimmed the public reads at Q25 with fastp, ran MiXCR and retained productive beta chains. Identical CDR3 proteins give one entry, which carries the most common genes and DNA. This sample lists 180,000 or so distinct CDR3 sequences; roughly 12% were detected once. Roughly 29% of the sample comes from the top ten. This sample also appeared in a second study, on T cells expressing NK-cell markers. That second report states: The TCR beta cDNA libraries were made using 5'RACE template switching, a step that added both a universal primer site and unique molecular identifiers.

The sample in question was CD8+ T cells sorted from PBMCs, obtained approximately 12 days after vaccination. The receptors shown here come from a man aged 50-60 years who received an inactivated influenza vaccine. Donor details come from another sample of the same person, matched by shared clones.

In its sample, this clonotype ranks as medium-sized. The V and J genes are TRBV28 and TRBJ2-7; the match to TRBD1 covers 10 bases. V shed 3 bases and J 4 bases; nucleotides not matched to a gene: 6. Germline V lookup: CDR1 MDHEN, CDR2 SYDVKM. The CDR3 runs to 15 residues. The CDR3 loop is CASSLATGGIYEQYF. As DNA, the CDR3 is TGTGCCAGCAGTTTGGCGACAGGGGGCATTTACGAGCAGTACTTC.

This clonotype has more than one count but fewer than ten. The V gene is TRBV20-1, the J gene TRBJ2-7, with D possibly being TRBD2 (6 bases). The CDR3 spans 12 residues. Trimming took off 5 bases at V and 4 bases at J, with 12 bases between the two ends. The germline gives CDR1 DFQATT, CDR2 SNEGSKA (reference sequence). Written as DNA, the CDR3 is TGCAGTGCTTGGGACGGGGGTTACGAGCAGTACTTC. The encoded protein is CSAWDGGYEQYF.

This clonotype was counted only a few times. The rearrangement uses TRBV9 and TRBJ2-7, with 7 positions matching TRBD1. After removal of 4 bases from V and 4 bases from J, the junction contained 8 bases not matched to a gene. The CDR3 is 14 residues long. Germline values: CDR1 SGDLS, CDR2 YYNGEE. The DNA of the CDR3 is TGTGCCAGCAGCAAGGGACAGAGATTATACGAGCAGTACTTC. Encoded protein: CASSKGQRLYEQYF.

This clonotype was picked up a small number of times. The chain has TRBV12-3 or TRBV12-4 and TRBJ2-4; D is ambiguous. The CDR3 is 12 amino acids. V shed 4 bases and J shed 9 bases, with 10 bases lying between them. The CDR3 loop reads CASSSASAIQYF. CDR3 DNA sequence: TGTGCCAGCAGTTCGGCCTCAGCCATTCAGTACTTC.

This clonotype was seen only a few times. CDR3 nucleotide sequence: TGTGCCAGCACCGGTGGGCGGGAGAATGGCTACGAGCAGTACTTC. Translation: CASTGGRENGYEQYF. The chain combines TRBV7-9 with TRBJ2-7, with 7 bases aligning to TRBD2. The CDR3 consists of 15 residues. Germline CDR1 and CDR2: SEHNR and FQNEAQ (reference sequence). V trimming: 7 bases; J trimming: 3 bases; junction bases outside the gene matches: 12.

This clonotype was detected a few times. The gene calls are TRBV7-2 and TRBJ2-7; perhaps D is TRBD1 or TRBD2 (5 bases each). V lost 4 bases and J lost 9, with 13 bases in between. Germline assignment: CDR1 SGHTA and CDR2 FQGNSA. The CDR3 contains 12 residues. The CDR3 sequence is CASSSIRDRQYF. The CDR3 DNA is TGTGCCAGCAGCTCTATCCGGGACCGGCAGTACTTC. Combining the CDR3 with reference TRBV7-2 and TRBJ2-7 gives the whole variable domain GAGVSQSPSNKVTEKGKDVELRCDPISGHTALYWYRQSLGQGLEFLIYFQGNSAPDKSGLPSDRFSAERTGGSVSTLTIQRTQQEDSAVYLCASSSIRDRQYFGPGTRLTVT.

In this sample, this clonotype turned up many times. This rearrangement joins TRBV11-2 to TRBJ2-1; 10 bases align to TRBD2. In germline, CDR1 is SGHAT, CDR2 FQNNGV. V was clipped by 3 bases and J by 3 bases; unmatched bases: 14. The CDR3 is made up of 19 amino acids. In DNA form, the CDR3 reads TGTGCCAGCAGCTTCCCGGAATCTAGCGGGGGTGGCATCTACAATGAGCAGTTCTTC. As protein: CASSFPESSGGGIYNEQFF.

This clonotype was recorded at least ten times. The rearrangement uses TRBV11-2 and TRBJ2-2; D remains ambiguous. This CDR3 is built from 12 residues. Germline assignment: CDR1 SGHAT and CDR2 FQNNGV. Between the trimmed V and J ends, which lost 5 bases and 3 bases, there was a span of 4 bases. The CDR3 DNA follows: TGTGCCAGCAGCGACCACACCGGGGAGCTGTTTTTT. This sequence encodes CASSDHTGELFF.

The chain uses TRBV15 and TRBJ2-7; D may be TRBD1 (6 bases). Germline V gives CDR1 LNHNV, CDR2 YYDKDF (reference sequence). This CDR3 has 13 amino acids. V was trimmed by 5 bases and J by 3 bases, leaving 11 bases between them. The CDR3 DNA sequence: TGTGCCACCAGCCTCGCACAGGGCTACGAGCAGTACTTC. Translated, it gives CATSLAQGYEQYF.

V usage is TRBV5-1 and J usage is TRBJ2-5; TRBD2 agrees at 9 bases. With V trimmed by 0 bases and J by 4 bases, 7 bases remained unmatched. This CDR3 is built from 16 residues. From germline, CDR1 is SGHRS and CDR2 YFSETQ. The CDR3 spells CASSLELAGGAETQYF. CDR3 sequence (DNA): TGCGCCAGCAGCTTGGAGCTGGCGGGGGGGGCAGAGACCCAGTACTTC.